One sample yielded the 7 T cell receptor beta chains listed below, sequenced in a study of blood T cell repertoires in COVID-19. Clones were read by immunoSEQ multiplex PCR, and TCRdb kept only the in-frame ones, dropping some. The top ten clones hold under 8.5% of a sample with some 66,000 clones, about 90% of them seen once. The specimen was peripheral blood. These receptors came from a human donor in a cohort sampled during active COVID-19.

The genes are TRBV7-2 and TRBJ2-6, with 7 bases that match TRBD1. Germline V gene data show CDR1 as SGHTA and CDR2 as FQGNSA. The CDR3 extends over 17 amino acids. Trimming cost V 5 bases and J 0 bases; bases outside gene matches: 7. The CDR3 nucleotides are TGTGCCAGCAGCAACAGGGGTCCTCTCTCTGGGGCCAACGTCCTGACTTTC. This gives the protein CASSNRGPLSGANVLTF.

Only one count was recorded for this clone. The chain is built from TRBV4-1 and TRBJ1-1, with D perhaps TRBD1 (6 bases). This CDR3 spans 15 amino acids. Germline CDR1 and CDR2: MGHRA and YSYEKL. V was trimmed by 1 base and J by 2 bases, leaving 11 bases between them. As DNA, the CDR3 is TGCGCCAGCAGCCAAGGTCGACAGGTAAACACTGAAGCTTTCTTT. Translation: CASSQGRQVNTEAFF.

The rearrangement joins TRBV30 to TRBJ1-1, with D unresolved. Trimming removed 2 bases at V and 1 base at J, with 8 bases between. This CDR3 region has 13 residues. CDR1 and CDR2 from the germline V gene are GTSNPN and SVGIG (reference sequence). CDR3 protein: CAWSFNRNTEAFF. The CDR3 DNA sequence: TGTGCCTGGAGTTTTAACAGGAACACTGAAGCTTTCTTT.

The chain carries TRBV10-3 and TRBJ2-1; D uncertain. The germline V and J ends were trimmed by 4 bases and 3 bases, with 10 bases remaining between them. Germline V gene data show CDR1 as ENHRY and CDR2 as SYGVKD. The CDR3 has 14 residues. CDR3 DNA sequence: TGTGCCATCAGTGCCCGGCAGGACTACAATGAGCAGTTCTTC. As protein: CAISARQDYNEQFF.

The J gene is TRBJ2-6, the V gene TRBV9; possible D gene TRBD2, 5 bases. V lost 9 bases to trimming and J lost 0 bases, with 10 bases between them. The length of the CDR3 is 14 residues. Germline CDR1 is SGDLS and CDR2 is YYNGEE. The CDR3 sequence is CATSQDSGANVLTF. CDR3 in DNA: TGTGCCACTAGCCAGGACTCTGGGGCCAACGTCCTGACTTTC.

About this clone: Distinct nucleotide sequences in the sample also encode this CDR3. The chain uses TRBV5-1 and TRBJ1-1; D gene unclear. Germline lookup yields CDR1 SGHRS and CDR2 YFSETQ. Trimming took off 4 bases at V and 1 base at J, with 8 bases between the two ends. This CDR3 has 13 amino acids. CDR3: CASSPSGNTEAFF. CDR3 bases: TGCGCCAGCAGCCCTAGTGGGAACACTGAAGCTTTCTTT.

The chain links TRBV7-2 to TRBJ1-2; a weak D match, TRBD1 (5 bases). Germline lookup yields CDR1 SGHTA and CDR2 FQGNSA. CDR3 size: 13 residues. The V gene lost 6 bases and the J gene lost 4 bases, with 12 bases spanning the gap. CDR3 region: CASREGSSYGYTF. For the CDR3, the DNA is TGTGCCAGCAGGGAGGGGAGTAGCTATGGCTACACCTTC. The whole variable domain, remainder taken from reference TRBV7-2 and TRBJ1-2, is GAGVSQSPSNKVTEKGKDVELRCDPISGHTALYWYRQSLGQGLEFLIYFQGNSAPDKSGLPSDRFSAERTGGSVSTLTIQRTQQEDSAVYLCASREGSSYGYTFGSGTRLTVV.